This entry features one T cell receptor (beta chain) sequence. Germline-derived CDR1 and CDR2 are KGHSH and LQKENI. The CDR3 has 14 amino acids. The sample belongs to a study of cytomegalovirus exposure and HLA in healthy donors. Study information: Roughly 80 million unique TCRs from HLA-typed donors made up an early data release.

PCR employed 60 Vbeta and 13 Jbeta primers. The table came from immunoSEQ multiplex PCR; TCRdb's copy has only in-frame clones and leaves some out. The sample shows under 200,000 clones, about 80% of them seen only once. The sample taken for sequencing was PBMCs. The chain links TRBV18 to TRBJ2-5; possibly TRBD1 for D (6 bases). The J call is in doubt because the DNA end fits TRBJ2-7 better. This receptor was obtained from a man aged 18 to 29 in good health and CMV-seropositive. CDR3 loop: CASSPGGPLYEQYF. The CDR3 nucleotides read TGTGCCAGCTCACCAGGGGGCCCTCTCTACGAGCAGTACTTC.